Listed here are 28 T cell receptor beta chains from one sample, sequenced in a study of T cells in localized non-small cell lung cancer. Measured with immunoSEQ multiplex PCR; TCRdb has only the in-frame clones, and not every one. The repertoire consists of 65,000 to 80,000 clones, with roughly 83% occurring once and the leading ten covering approximately 1.3%. The specimen was peripheral blood, collected before any cancer treatment. The receptors shown here come from an older female donor with stage I lung adenocarcinoma.

This clone has just a few counts. The CDR3, as DNA: TGTGCCAGCAGCGGCGGGACAGATACGCAGTATTTT. It specifies CASSGGTDTQYF. This chain uses TRBV7-9 with TRBJ2-3; possible D gene TRBD2, 5 bases. V was shortened by 5 bases and J by 3 bases, with 6 bases between the two germline ends. Germline V gene sequence: CDR1 SEHNR, CDR2 FQNEAQ (reference sequence). This CDR3 has 12 residues.

This clone was counted a single time. The rearrangement uses TRBV18 and TRBJ2-1, with 10 bases aligning to TRBD1. The CDR3 extends over 16 amino acids. Per the germline V gene, CDR1 is KGHSH and CDR2 is LQKENI. Germline trimming cut 1 base from V and 7 bases from J; bases unmatched to any gene: 7. CDR3: CASSPRRQGAGNEQFF. In DNA, the CDR3 is TGTGCCAGCTCACCACGGCGACAGGGGGCAGGGAATGAGCAGTTCTTC.

This rearrangement joins TRBV5-6 to TRBJ2-3; D remains ambiguous. Germline lookup yields CDR1 SGHDT and CDR2 YYEEEE. The CDR3 runs to 13 residues. The ends were cut back, 0 bases at V and 2 bases at J, with 4 bases in the middle. The CDR3 loop reads CASSLATTDTQYF. The CDR3, as DNA: TGTGCCAGCAGCTTGGCCACCACAGATACGCAGTATTTT.

The chain combines TRBV28 with TRBJ2-1; 10 nucleotides align to TRBD2. The V segment lost 6 bases and the J segment 0 bases; nucleotides outside the gene matches: 11. CDR3 length: 18 amino acids. Germline CDR1 and CDR2: MDHEN and SYDVKM. CDR3 sequence (DNA): TGTGCCAGCAGCATTATCGGACTAGCGGAGAGCTCCTACAATGAGCAGTTCTTC. Its translation: CASSIIGLAESSYNEQFF.

The rearrangement uses TRBV7-9 and TRBJ1-5, with D hard to call. Germline V gene lookup returns CDR1 SEHNR and CDR2 FQNEAQ (reference sequence). This CDR3 has 13 amino acids. Trimming shortened V by 4 bases and J by 9 bases, and 13 bases separated the two germline ends. The CDR3: CASSSIAGGPQHF. The DNA of the CDR3 is TGTGCCAGCAGCTCGATTGCTGGCGGGCCCCAGCATTTT.

This clone was picked up a small number of times. The rearrangement joins TRBV29-1 to TRBJ2-1, with TRBD2 as a possible D gene (6 bases). Trimming took 5 bases from V and 0 from J, leaving 11 bases between them. From germline, CDR1 is SQVTM and CDR2 ANQGSEA. The CDR3 covers 14 residues. CDR3 in amino acids: CSVRERSSYNEQFF. CDR3 bases: TGCAGCGTTCGGGAGCGGTCCTCCTACAATGAGCAGTTCTTC.

The chain joins TRBV7-2 to TRBJ2-7; TRBD2 agrees at 10 bases. Germline-derived CDR1 and CDR2 are SGHTA and FQGNSA. There are 18 residues in the CDR3. V shed 2 bases and J 0 bases; nucleotides not matched to a gene: 10. CDR3 DNA: TGTGCCAGCAGCTTATCTAGCGGGGGAGCCACGACCTCCTACGAGCAGTACTTC. It yields the protein CASSLSSGGATTSYEQYF.

The genes are TRBV5-6 and TRBJ2-3, with D perhaps matching TRBD1 or TRBD2 (5 bases each). The germline V gene has CDR1 SGHDT and CDR2 YYEEEE. The length of the CDR3 is 14 residues. Trimming removed 4 bases from V and 6 bases from J, with 15 bases in between. The CDR3 bases are TGTGCCAGCAGCCTACCACCGGGGCAGGATACGCAGTATTTT. It yields the protein CASSLPPGQDTQYF.

The rearrangement links TRBV7-2 to TRBJ2-5; D remains ambiguous. This CDR3 is built from 16 residues. Germline loops: CDR1 SGHTA, CDR2 FQGNSA. The ends were cut back, 5 bases at V and 5 bases at J, with 21 bases in the middle. The chain's CDR3 is CASSLHGLRSSETQYF. The CDR3 DNA is TGTGCCAGCAGCCTCCACGGGTTGCGGTCGTCGGAGACCCAGTACTTC.

This clone was recorded once. The chain employs TRBV13 and TRBJ2-5; 10 bases match TRBD1. The germline gives CDR1 PRHDT, CDR2 FYEKMQ (reference sequence). This CDR3 contains 15 residues. V shed 4 bases, J shed 5 bases, and the junction held 7 bases outside the gene matches. CDR3 bases: TGTGCCAGCAGCTCCCGGGACAGGGGACAGGAGACCCAGTACTTC. It translates to CASSSRDRGQETQYF. Looking up the rest from reference TRBV13 and TRBJ2-5 gives the full variable domain: AAGVIQSPRHLIKEKRETATLKCYPIPRHDTVYWYQQGPGQDPQFLISFYEKMQSDKGSIPDRFSAQQFSDYHSELNMSSLELGDSALYFCASSSRDRGQETQYFGPGTRLLVL.

The V and J genes are TRBV7-9 and TRBJ1-2; D perhaps matches TRBD1 (6 bases). Per germline, CDR1 SEHNR and CDR2 FQNEAQ (reference sequence). There are 14 residues in the CDR3. Trimming took off 2 bases at V and 4 bases at J, with 11 bases between the two ends. The CDR3: CASSLLGQSYGYTF. Here the CDR3 DNA reads TGTGCCAGCAGCTTATTAGGACAGTCCTATGGCTACACCTTC. Looking up the rest from reference TRBV7-9 and TRBJ1-2 gives the full variable domain: DTGVSQNPRHKITKRGQNVTFRCDPISEHNRLYWYRQTLGQGPEFLTYFQNEAQLEKSRLLSDRFSAERPKGSFSTLEIQRTEQGDSAMYLCASSLLGQSYGYTFGSGTRLTVV.

The V gene is TRBV6-6, the J gene TRBJ1-6; D perhaps matches TRBD1 (5 bases). V lost 6 bases and J 17 bases, leaving 26 bases between the germline ends. CDR1 and CDR2 (germline): MNHNY, SVGAGI (reference sequence). This CDR3 has 15 residues. CDR3 sequence reads: CASSPGGRQGREIHF. The CDR3 nucleotides are TGTGCCAGCAGCCCCGGCGGCCGCCAGGGAAGGGAAATCCACTTT.

The chain uses TRBV18 and TRBJ1-6; no firm D call. The germline V gene encodes CDR1 KGHSH and CDR2 LQKENI. V was clipped by 3 bases and J by 14 bases, with 11 bases between them. There are 12 residues in the CDR3. CDR3 sequence (DNA): TGTGCCAGCTCACCTCGAGGTTTCACCCTCCACTTT. As protein: CASSPRGFTLHF.

This chain's CDR3 is CAWGGQVSYQPQHF. The CDR3 DNA sequence: TGTGCCTGGGGGGGACAGGTCTCGTATCAGCCCCAGCATTTT. The genes are TRBV30 and TRBJ1-5; 8 nucleotides line up with TRBD1. Germline V gives CDR1 GTSNPN, CDR2 SVGIG (reference sequence). The CDR3 is 14 amino acids. The ends lost 5 bases at V and 5 bases at J; junction bases unmatched: 8.

The J gene is TRBJ1-4, the V gene TRBV4-3; 8 nucleotides match TRBD1. The CDR3 runs 15 residues. The V gene's germline CDR1 is LGHNA and CDR2 YSLEER. Losses at the gene ends were 0 bases for V and 8 bases for J; bases not matched to a gene: 5. This chain's CDR3 is CASSQDPGGKEKLFF. For the CDR3, the DNA is TGCGCCAGCAGCCAAGATCCAGGGGGCAAGGAAAAACTGTTTTTT.

The J gene is TRBJ2-1, the V gene TRBV19; no definite D call. V lost 5 bases and J lost 7, with 15 bases in between. In germline, CDR1 is LNHDA, CDR2 SQIVND (reference sequence). The CDR3 is 14 residues long. CDR3 amino acids: CASSLTGSRNEQFF. The CDR3 region has the DNA TGTGCCAGTAGTCTTACGGGTTCAAGGAATGAGCAGTTCTTC.

The chain combines TRBV7-9 with TRBJ1-4; weak D call: TRBD1 (6 bases). CDR3 length equals 15 residues. Germline-derived CDR1 and CDR2 are SEHNR and FQNEAQ (reference sequence). V lost 1 base and J 7 bases, leaving 13 bases between the germline ends. CDR3 loop: CASSLEAGVGEKLFF. DNA of the CDR3: TGTGCCAGCAGCTTAGAGGCAGGGGTCGGTGAAAAACTGTTTTTT.

This clone was observed a few times. The chain links TRBV28 to TRBJ1-1; weak D call: TRBD1 (5 bases). This CDR3 is built from 14 residues. Germline assignment: CDR1 MDHEN and CDR2 SYDVKM. V was clipped by 4 bases and J by 0 bases, with 9 bases between them. The CDR3 DNA reads TGTGCCAGCAGTTCGCACAGGTTGAACACTGAAGCTTTCTTT. It specifies CASSSHRLNTEAFF.

The chain uses TRBV15 and TRBJ1-5; D ambiguous. Germline V CDR1 and CDR2: LNHNV, YYDKDF (reference sequence). The CDR3 is 15 residues long. Trimming shortened V by 0 bases and J by 1 base, and 7 bases separated the two germline ends. Here the CDR3 reads CATSRDLISNQPQHF. The CDR3, as DNA: TGTGCCACCAGCAGAGATTTAATCAGCAATCAGCCCCAGCATTTT.

The chain uses TRBV5-4 and TRBJ1-2; TRBD1 might be the D (6 bases). Trimming left V 5 bases short and J 7 bases short, with 12 bases between. The CDR3 is 12 amino acids. Germline-derived CDR1 and CDR2 are SGHNT and YYREEE (reference sequence). CDR3 in amino acids: CASSTGAPGYTF. Written as DNA, the CDR3 is TGTGCCAGCAGTACGGGGGCGCCTGGCTACACCTTC.

This chain joins TRBV13 and TRBJ1-5; D call uncertain. Per germline, CDR1 PRHDT and CDR2 FYEKMQ (reference sequence). V dropped 0 bases and J dropped 1 base, with 7 bases sitting between them. CDR3 length: 15 amino acids. The CDR3 reads CASSLGRWSNQPQHF. The CDR3, as DNA: TGTGCCAGCAGCTTAGGCAGGTGGAGCAATCAGCCCCAGCATTTT.

V is TRBV28 and J is TRBJ2-7; 7 nucleotides align to TRBD2. Germline CDR1 MDHEN, CDR2 SYDVKM. V lost 8 bases, J lost 2 bases, and 3 bases stayed unmatched. This CDR3 comprises 12 residues. CDR3 nucleotide sequence: TGTGCCAGCCGGGGGGTGGCCTACGAGCAGTACTTC. Protein sequence: CASRGVAYEQYF.

The rearrangement joins TRBV6-1 to TRBJ1-5; D perhaps matches TRBD1 (5 bases). The CDR3 loop spans 15 amino acids. Germline lookup yields CDR1 MNHNS and CDR2 SASEGT. Trimming shortened V by 3 bases and J by 2 bases, and 11 bases separated the two germline ends. CDR3 sequence: CASSDLDRRNQPQHF. The CDR3 nucleotides read TGTGCCAGCAGTGACCTTGACAGACGCAATCAGCCCCAGCATTTT.

The chain links TRBV2 to TRBJ2-1; tentative D call: TRBD2 (5 bases). This CDR3 is built from 14 residues. Trimming stripped 6 bases from V and 0 bases from J, with 9 bases between. Germline CDR1 reads SNHLY; CDR2 reads FYNNEI. CDR3 nucleotides: TGTGCCAGCAGCCCGGGAAACTCCTACAATGAGCAGTTCTTC. Its translation: CASSPGNSYNEQFF.

This clone was seen a handful of times. This rearrangement joins TRBV19 to TRBJ1-1; weak D call: TRBD1 (6 bases). This CDR3 has 15 residues. V lost 5 bases, J lost 6 bases, and 19 bases lay in between. Germline CDR1 and CDR2: LNHDA and SQIVND (reference sequence). CDR3 in amino acids: CASSPGTWTRAEAFF. The CDR3 coding sequence is TGTGCCAGTAGTCCCGGGACATGGACGAGGGCTGAAGCTTTCTTT.

The gene calls are TRBV7-3 and TRBJ2-2, with a weak D call TRBD1 (5 bases). This CDR3 is 15 amino acids long. V lost 1 base and J 6 bases, leaving 12 bases between the germline ends. Germline assignment: CDR1 SGHTA and CDR2 FQGTGA. Written as DNA, the CDR3 is TGTGCCAGCAGCTTAATGGTAGGGGTACCCGGGGAGCTGTTTTTT. Its translation: CASSLMVGVPGELFF.

V is TRBV19 and J is TRBJ1-4; no firm D call. This CDR3 has 16 residues. CDR1 LNHDA and CDR2 SQIVND come from the germline V gene (reference sequence). Trimming shortened V by 4 bases and J by 0 bases, and 12 bases separated the two germline ends. CDR3 sequence (DNA): TGTGCCAGTAGTAGGCGCCCGGTTACAACTAATGAAAAACTGTTTTTT. It is translated as CASSRRPVTTNEKLFF.

The rearrangement links TRBV19 to TRBJ1-4; D is unresolved. Germline V gene data show CDR1 as LNHDA and CDR2 as SQIVND (reference sequence). V was cut by 8 bases and J by 1 base, with 17 bases left in between. The CDR3 loop spans 16 amino acids. The CDR3 coding sequence is TGTGCCAGTGCCGAAGTAATGTTTGTAACTAATGAAAAACTGTTTTTT. This sequence encodes CASAEVMFVTNEKLFF.